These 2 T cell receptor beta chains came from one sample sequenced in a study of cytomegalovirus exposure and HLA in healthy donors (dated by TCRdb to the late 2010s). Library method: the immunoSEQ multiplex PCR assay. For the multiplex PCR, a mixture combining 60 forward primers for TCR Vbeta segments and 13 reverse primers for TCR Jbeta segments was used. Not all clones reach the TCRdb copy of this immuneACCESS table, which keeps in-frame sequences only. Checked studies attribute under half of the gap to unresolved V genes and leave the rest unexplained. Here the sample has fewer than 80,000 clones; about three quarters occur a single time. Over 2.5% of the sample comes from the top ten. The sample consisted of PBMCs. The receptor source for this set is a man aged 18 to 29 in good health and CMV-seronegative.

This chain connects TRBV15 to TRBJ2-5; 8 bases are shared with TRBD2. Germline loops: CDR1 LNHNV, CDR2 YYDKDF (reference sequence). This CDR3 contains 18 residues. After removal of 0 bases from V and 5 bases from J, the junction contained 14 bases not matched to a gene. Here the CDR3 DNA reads TGTGCCACCAGCAGAGATCGAAGGAAGTACGGGGGGGGTGAGACCCAGTACTTC. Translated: CATSRDRRKYGGGETQYF.

The DNA of the CDR3 is TGTGCCAGCAGTGATCGGACAGGGGGTAATTCACCCCTCCACTTT. It yields the protein CASSDRTGGNSPLHF. The J gene is TRBJ1-6, the V gene TRBV6-1, with 10 nucleotides matching TRBD1. The germline V gene encodes CDR1 MNHNS and CDR2 SASEGT. The V gene end was trimmed by 3 bases and the J gene end by 6 bases; junction bases not matched to a gene: 2. This CDR3 region has 15 residues.